The 30 T cell receptor beta chains in this list originate from one sample, sequenced in a study of untreated major depressive disorder. Generated by immunoSEQ multiplex PCR, the TCRdb table keeps only in-frame clones and is missing some. The sample includes about 27,000 clones, roughly nine tenths of them seen just once. Study results and limitations: CD4+ T cells from depressed patients used TRBV05-01 (Vbeta 5.1) more often than controls.

Their recognized antigens are unknown. Sequencing was done on a sample of CD4+ T cells from PBMCs. The source is a woman aged 25 to 39 with major depressive disorder.

The rearrangement uses TRBV7-3 and TRBJ2-6; tentatively, D is TRBD1 (6 bases). The CDR3 length is 18 residues. With 0 bases removed from V and 2 bases from J, the gap between germline ends came to 14 bases. Germline-derived CDR1 and CDR2 are SGHTA and FQGTGA. CDR3 loop: CASSLTGGLRAGANVLTF. The CDR3 bases are TGTGCCAGCAGCTTAACAGGGGGTTTAAGGGCTGGGGCCAACGTCCTGACTTTC.

The genes are TRBV9 and TRBJ2-7; 10 bases fit TRBD2. Germline trimming cut 0 bases from V and 6 bases from J; bases unmatched to any gene: 15. The germline V gene has CDR1 SGDLS and CDR2 YYNGEE. The CDR3 contains 18 residues. Here the CDR3 DNA reads TGTGCCAGCAGCGTAGGTCTCGGTCCAGGGACTAGCGCGGGCGAGCAGTACTTC. Its translation: CASSVGLGPGTSAGEQYF. Drawing the rest from reference TRBV9 and TRBJ2-7, the complete variable domain is DSGVTQTPKHLITATGQRVTLRCSPRSGDLSVYWYQQSLDQGLQFLIQYYNGEERAKGNILERFSAQQFPDLHSELNLSSLELGDSALYFCASSVGLGPGTSAGEQYFGPGTRLTVT.

The J gene is TRBJ2-5, the V gene TRBV10-3; D may be TRBD2 (5 bases). CDR3 size: 11 residues. The germline V gene has CDR1 ENHRY and CDR2 SYGVKD. Trimming cost V 6 bases and J 5 bases, with 7 bases left between them. The CDR3 DNA is TGTGCCATCAGGACGGGGGAGACCCAGTACTTC. It is translated as CAIRTGETQYF.

The V and J genes are TRBV9 and TRBJ1-6; weak D call: TRBD1 (6 bases). The germline V and J ends were trimmed by 3 bases and 9 bases, with 16 bases remaining between them. The CDR3 is 15 residues long. CDR1 and CDR2 (germline): SGDLS, YYNGEE. CDR3 residues: CASSANQGSGSPLHF. The CDR3 DNA is TGTGCCAGCAGCGCCAACCAGGGGTCAGGTTCACCCCTCCACTTT.

The chain is built from TRBV7-9 and TRBJ2-7, with D maybe TRBD2 (6 bases). With 5 bases removed from V and 3 bases from J, the gap between germline ends came to 8 bases. This CDR3 comprises 12 residues. CDR1 SEHNR and CDR2 FQNEAQ come from the germline V gene (reference sequence). The CDR3 reads CASSTGSYEQYF. The DNA of the CDR3 is TGTGCCAGCAGCACCGGGAGCTACGAGCAGTACTTC.

The chain employs TRBV7-2 and TRBJ1-2; D uncertain. V shed 5 bases and J shed 10 bases, with 17 bases lying between them. CDR1 and CDR2 from the germline V gene are SGHTA and FQGNSA. The CDR3 has 13 amino acids. CDR3 sequence: CASSTGGRRDYTF. Written as DNA, the CDR3 is TGTGCCAGCAGCACCGGAGGGAGAAGGGACTACACCTTC.

The chain uses TRBV11-2 and TRBJ2-5; no reliable D call. This CDR3 is built from 13 residues. Looked up from germline, CDR1 is SGHAT and CDR2 is FQNNGV. Trimming left V 5 bases short and J 4 bases short, with 11 bases between. As DNA, the CDR3 is TGTGCCAGCAGCCCGCGAGTGGGAGAGACCCAGTACTTC. Its protein is CASSPRVGETQYF.

The rearrangement links TRBV6-5 to TRBJ2-3; D may match TRBD1 or TRBD2 (6 bases each). There are 14 residues in the CDR3. CDR1 MNHEY and CDR2 SVGAGI come from the germline V gene. The V end was cut by 10 bases, the J end by 1 base, with 15 bases between. The CDR3 region has the DNA TGTGCCACCGGGATGGGGGGCCGCACAGATACGCAGTATTTT. Protein: CATGMGGRTDTQYF.

The chain employs TRBV7-9 and TRBJ2-1; TRBD2 agrees at 10 bases. This CDR3 contains 15 residues. V lost 4 bases and J lost 1; bases outside the gene matches: 1. Germline-derived CDR1 and CDR2 are SEHNR and FQNEAQ (reference sequence). The CDR3 region has the DNA TGTGCCAGCAGCTCACTAGCGGGATCCTACAATGAGCAGTTCTTC. Protein product: CASSSLAGSYNEQFF. The complete variable domain, with remaining parts taken from reference TRBV7-9 and TRBJ2-1, reads DTGVSQNPRHKITKRGQNVTFRCDPISEHNRLYWYRQTLGQGPEFLTYFQNEAQLEKSRLLSDRFSAERPKGSFSTLEIQRTEQGDSAMYLCASSSLAGSYNEQFFGPGTRLTVL.

The CDR3 region has the DNA TGTGCCAGCAGTTTAGTCGGGGCAGGGCTCTCCTACGAGCAGTACTTC. This sequence encodes CASSLVGAGLSYEQYF. This chain links TRBV28 with TRBJ2-7; D is possibly TRBD1 or TRBD2 (5 bases each). This CDR3 is built from 16 residues. V lost 2 bases and J 0 bases, leaving 14 bases between the germline ends. Germline V gene lookup returns CDR1 MDHEN and CDR2 SYDVKM.

The chain carries TRBV18 and TRBJ2-5; TRBD1 or TRBD2 may be the D gene (6 bases each). V lost 0 bases to trimming and J lost 5 bases, with 7 bases between them. Germline V gene data show CDR1 as KGHSH and CDR2 as LQKENI. This CDR3 comprises 13 residues. CDR3 DNA sequence: TGTGCCAGCTCACCACCGGGGGGCGAGACCCAGTACTTC. Its translation is CASSPPGGETQYF.

The gene calls are TRBV6-5 and TRBJ2-2, with a possible D match to TRBD1 (6 bases). V was cut by 9 bases and J by 4 bases, with 18 bases left in between. Germline V gene data show CDR1 as MNHEY and CDR2 as SVGAGI. The CDR3 is 15 amino acids. The CDR3: CASHRARRATGELFF. Written as DNA, the CDR3 is TGTGCCAGTCACAGGGCCCGAAGGGCCACCGGGGAGCTGTTTTTT.

The chain links TRBV6-6 to TRBJ1-1; D is perhaps TRBD1 (5 bases). This CDR3 spans 15 amino acids. Germline CDR1 is MNHNY and CDR2 is SVGAGI (reference sequence). V was cut by 7 bases and J by 3 bases, with 18 bases left in between. CDR3 in DNA: TGTGCCAGCACCGAGACCCCGGGGCTTCACACTGAAGCTTTCTTT. Translated: CASTETPGLHTEAFF.

The chain carries TRBV5-1 and TRBJ2-1; D may correspond to TRBD1 or TRBD2 (5 bases each). Deletions cut 4 bases from V and 6 bases from J, with 11 bases between. Germline V gene sequence: CDR1 SGHRS, CDR2 YFSETQ. The CDR3 extends over 13 amino acids. The CDR3 coding sequence is TGCGCCAGCAGCCTGGGGGTGGCCAATGAGCAGTTCTTC. This sequence encodes CASSLGVANEQFF.

This chain uses TRBV9 with TRBJ2-1; 8 bases line up with TRBD2. In germline, CDR1 is SGDLS, CDR2 YYNGEE. CDR3 length equals 15 residues. V gave up 0 bases and J gave up 3 bases; unmatched junction bases: 2. The CDR3, as DNA: TGTGCCAGCAGCGTAGCGGGGGGGAACTACAATGAGCAGTTCTTC. This codes for CASSVAGGNYNEQFF.

This clone was seen only once. The V and J genes are TRBV10-1 and TRBJ1-5, with TRBD1 matching over 9 bases. V gave up 2 bases and J gave up 6 bases; unmatched junction bases: 2. Germline CDR1 WNHNN, CDR2 SYGVQD (reference sequence). CDR3 length: 14 amino acids. The CDR3 DNA is TGCGCCAGCAGTGAGCGACAGGGGGTTCAGCCCCAGCATTTT. Amino acid sequence: CASSERQGVQPQHF.

The chain combines TRBV9 with TRBJ2-7; the match to TRBD2 covers 13 bases. This CDR3 comprises 16 residues. Trimming took 4 bases from V and 0 from J; bases not matched to a gene: 4. Germline assignment: CDR1 SGDLS and CDR2 YYNGEE. Written as DNA, the CDR3 is TGTGCCAGCAGCCCTACTAGCGGGAGGGCCTCCTACGAGCAGTACTTC. It translates to CASSPTSGRASYEQYF.

V and J are TRBV4-3 and TRBJ1-1; D gene uncertain. The germline V and J ends were trimmed by 0 bases and 1 base, with 6 bases remaining between them. The CDR3 contains 14 residues. Germline values: CDR1 LGHNA, CDR2 YSLEER. CDR3 residues: CASSQDGRNTEAFF. CDR3 nucleotides: TGCGCCAGCAGCCAAGATGGGCGGAACACTGAAGCTTTCTTT.

J is TRBJ2-1 and V is TRBV6-1; D is unresolved. Germline-derived CDR1 and CDR2 are MNHNS and SASEGT. The CDR3 covers 12 residues. The V and J ends lost 7 bases and 0 bases respectively, with 4 bases between them. The CDR3 region is CASTVSYNEQFF. CDR3 nucleotides: TGTGCCAGCACAGTCTCCTACAATGAGCAGTTCTTC.

The chain has TRBV5-1 and TRBJ2-2, with 9 bases that match TRBD2. Trimming cost V 2 bases and J 5 bases; bases outside gene matches: 4. This CDR3 spans 15 amino acids. The V gene's germline CDR1 is SGHRS and CDR2 YFSETQ. The chain's CDR3 is CASSLAGGDTGELFF. The CDR3 nucleotides are TGCGCCAGCAGCTTAGCGGGGGGCGATACCGGGGAGCTGTTTTTT.

This clone showed up just a few times. The chain is built from TRBV7-6 and TRBJ2-7; 8 bases map to TRBD2. The CDR3 runs 16 residues. V lost 5 bases, J lost 3 bases, and 12 bases stayed unmatched. Germline CDR1 is SGHVS and CDR2 is FNYEAQ. The CDR3 here is CASSHGGVAGGYEQYF. In DNA form, the CDR3 reads TGTGCCAGCAGCCACGGGGGGGTAGCCGGAGGCTACGAGCAGTACTTC. Full variable domain (remainder filled in from reference TRBV7-6 and TRBJ2-7): GAGVSQSPRYKVTKRGQDVALRCDPISGHVSLYWYRQALGQGPEFLTYFNYEAQQDKSGLPNDRFSAERPEGSISTLTIQRTEQRDSAMYRCASSHGGVAGGYEQYFGPGTRLTVT.

J is TRBJ2-5 and V is TRBV2; 9 bases are shared with TRBD2. CDR3 size: 14 residues. Trimming at V came to 6 bases and at J to 2 bases, leaving 4 bases not matched to a gene. Germline assignment: CDR1 SNHLY and CDR2 FYNNEI. The CDR3: CASRKGLAQETQYF. The CDR3 nucleotides read TGTGCCAGCAGAAAGGGACTAGCTCAAGAGACCCAGTACTTC.

This clone was recorded once. The chain couples TRBV9 to TRBJ1-3; a possible D gene is TRBD1 (5 bases). This CDR3 spans 16 amino acids. The V and J ends lost 4 bases and 4 bases respectively, with 18 bases between them. CDR1 SGDLS and CDR2 YYNGEE come from the germline V gene. The CDR3: CASSPHGGRQGNTIYF. In DNA, the CDR3 is TGTGCCAGCAGCCCCCACGGGGGGAGGCAAGGAAACACCATATATTTT.

This chain uses TRBV4-2 with TRBJ2-2; TRBD2 matches 11 bases. The CDR3 extends over 16 amino acids. V lost 0 bases to trimming and J lost 8 bases; unmatched junction nucleotides: 5. Germline-derived CDR1 and CDR2 are LGHNA and YNFKEQ. In nucleotides, the CDR3 is TGTGCCAGCAGCCAAGATCGAGCTAGCGGGAGGGGGGAGCTGTTTTTT. Amino acid sequence: CASSQDRASGRGELFF.

The rearrangement links TRBV12-5 to TRBJ2-7; D assignment may be TRBD1 or TRBD2 (6 bases each). V lost 2 bases and J lost 1, with 12 bases in between. Germline V gene sequence: CDR1 LGHNT, CDR2 FRNRAP. The CDR3 sequence is 15 residues long. The CDR3 DNA follows: TGTGCTAGTGGTTTGAGGGGGGCCATATCCTACGAGCAGTACTTC. Protein product: CASGLRGAISYEQYF.

The chain joins TRBV4-1 to TRBJ2-7; TRBD1 matches at 10 bases. V gave up 5 bases and J gave up 1 base; unmatched junction bases: 5. CDR1 and CDR2 (germline): MGHRA, YSYEKL. The CDR3 is 15 residues long. CDR3 coding DNA: TGCGCCAGCAGCAGTCGGACAGGGGGTTCCTACGAGCAGTACTTC. This gives the protein CASSSRTGGSYEQYF.

In its sample, this clone was seen once. The chain recombines TRBV7-2 with TRBJ2-1; unclear D gene. The CDR3 sequence is 14 residues long. Trimming pared 1 base from V and 6 bases from J, leaving 10 bases between. Germline values: CDR1 SGHTA, CDR2 FQGNSA. The CDR3 nucleotides read TGTGCCAGCAGCTTAGATAGGCTCACCAATGAGCAGTTCTTC. It encodes CASSLDRLTNEQFF.

The J gene is TRBJ2-5, the V gene TRBV5-5; D ambiguous. This CDR3 region has 14 residues. V was trimmed by 5 bases and J by 4 bases, leaving 15 bases between them. From germline, CDR1 is SGHKS and CDR2 YYEKEE (reference sequence). CDR3 DNA sequence: TGTGCCAGCAGTGGTCGGGCCTTGGGAGAGACCCAGTACTTC. Translated: CASSGRALGETQYF.

J is TRBJ1-4 and V is TRBV27, with a weak D call TRBD1 (5 bases). Trimming took off 4 bases at V and 0 bases at J, with 9 bases between the two ends. Germline V gene data show CDR1 as MNHEY and CDR2 as SMNVEV (reference sequence). CDR3 size: 15 residues. CDR3 DNA: TGTGCCAGCAGTTCCAGACAGACAACTAATGAAAAACTGTTTTTT. Its translation: CASSSRQTTNEKLFF. Using reference TRBV27 and TRBJ1-4 for the parts outside the CDR3, the full variable domain is EAQVTQNPRYLITVTGKKLTVTCSQNMNHEYMSWYRQDPGLGLRQIYYSMNVEVTDKGDVPEGYKVSRKEKRNFPLILESPSPNQTSLYFCASSSRQTTNEKLFFGSGTQLSVL.

The chain links TRBV5-1 to TRBJ1-4; 10 positions match TRBD1. The V and J ends lost 2 bases and 5 bases, in that order; junction bases with no gene match: 6. Germline CDR1 SGHRS, CDR2 YFSETQ. This CDR3 is built from 16 residues. The DNA for the CDR3 is TGCGCCAGCAGCTTTGGGACAGGGGTTAGGAATGAAAAACTGTTTTTT. Translating gives CASSFGTGVRNEKLFF.